The 25 T cell receptor beta chains presented below share a single source sample, sequenced in a study of human T cells and chemical hapten exposure (dated by TCRdb to the early 2020s). The library was prepared using RACE. Sequencer: NextSeq 500. TCRdb trimmed public reads at Q25 via fastp, called clones via MiXCR and kept in-frame beta chains. CDR3 protein duplicates are merged, each entry listing the most common genes and DNA. This sample holds 65,000 to 85,000 distinct CDR3 sequences; approximately 12% were observed only once. Clones ranked in the top ten supply 3.5% of the sample. In light of the paper, this sample's time point label describes: patch test 1, 2 weeks after DPC sensitization. Explained via the paper, the treatment or condition label denotes: therapeutic diphenylcyclopropenone sensitization with weekly scalp DPC. The source material was whole blood, sampled in connection with sensitization to the hapten diphenylcyclopropenone (DPC). Receptors were obtained from a woman aged 55-75 years with alopecia areata. Some clones in this sample may be carry-over from other donors' samples.

This clonotype was recorded at least ten times. The rearrangement links TRBV5-1 to TRBJ1-1; a possible D gene is TRBD1 (5 bases). CDR1 and CDR2 from the germline V gene are SGHRS and YFSETQ. The CDR3 loop spans 15 amino acids. V lost 4 bases to trimming and J lost 1 base, with 14 bases between them. CDR3 bases: TGCGCCAGCAGCACCCCACAGGCGGAGAACACTGAAGCTTTCTTT. Translating gives CASSTPQAENTEAFF. Filled out from reference TRBV5-1 and TRBJ1-1, the complete variable domain reads KAGVTQTPRYLIKTRGQQVTLSCSPISGHRSVSWYQQTPGQGLQFLFEYFSETQRNKGNFPGRFSGRQFSNSRSEMNVSTLELGDSALYLCASSTPQAENTEAFFGQGTRLTVV.

This clonotype was found many times. The chain employs TRBV11-2 and TRBJ1-1, with D possibly TRBD1 on 5 matching bases. Between the trimmed V and J ends, which lost 5 bases and 9 bases, there was a span of 13 bases. Germline lookup yields CDR1 SGHAT and CDR2 FQNNGV. The CDR3 is 12 amino acids. DNA for the CDR3: TGTGCCAGCAGCCGGGACCGAGTAAAAGCTTTCTTT. Its protein is CASSRDRVKAFF.

This clonotype has a count of ten or more. The rearrangement uses TRBV30 and TRBJ2-7; the D gene could be TRBD1 or TRBD2 (6 bases each). The CDR3 has 12 residues. Trimming pared 3 bases from V and 4 bases from J, leaving 10 bases between. Germline V CDR1 and CDR2: GTSNPN, SVGIG (reference sequence). CDR3 DNA: TGTGCCTGGAGGGGGGCGGGATACGAGCAGTACTTC. It encodes CAWRGAGYEQYF.

This clonotype showed up just a few times. The chain joins TRBV5-6 to TRBJ1-6, with D unresolved. This CDR3 is built from 15 residues. Deletions cut 4 bases from V and 5 bases from J, with 13 bases between. Germline CDR1 reads SGHDT; CDR2 reads YYEEEE. The CDR3 loop reads CASSPITADNSPLHF. The DNA of the CDR3 is TGTGCCAGCAGCCCTATAACGGCGGATAATTCACCCCTCCACTTT.

This clonotype came up many times. The rearrangement links TRBV7-2 to TRBJ2-7; no definite D call. This CDR3 spans 13 amino acids. Between the trimmed V and J ends, which lost 5 bases and 0 bases, there was a span of 8 bases. From germline, CDR1 is SGHTA and CDR2 FQGNSA. The CDR3 region is CASSPEPSYEQYF. The CDR3 DNA is TGTGCCAGCAGCCCCGAACCCTCCTACGAGCAGTACTTC.

V gene TRBV9 combines with J gene TRBJ2-7; D assignment may be TRBD1 or TRBD2 (6 bases each). The CDR3 covers 15 residues. The ends were cut back, 0 bases at V and 2 bases at J, with 12 bases in the middle. Germline V gene lookup returns CDR1 SGDLS and CDR2 YYNGEE. In DNA form, the CDR3 reads TGTGCCAGCAGCGTAGAGGGGGGACGAACCTACGAGCAGTACTTC. It codes for CASSVEGGRTYEQYF.

The chain recombines TRBV12-3 or TRBV12-4 with TRBJ2-3; TRBD2 aligns across 7 bases. V was pared by 6 bases and J by 4 bases, with 10 bases of the junction left unmatched. The CDR3 is 15 amino acids. The CDR3 DNA follows: TGTGCCAGCAGCCGCGGGAGCCTCTGGGCAGATACGCAGTATTTT. Translating gives CASSRGSLWADTQYF.

The rearrangement joins TRBV7-2 to TRBJ2-3; D tentatively fits TRBD1 or TRBD2 (5 bases each). CDR3 length: 15 residues. Trimming left V 5 bases short and J 6 bases short, with 18 bases between. Germline V lookup: CDR1 SGHTA, CDR2 FQGNSA. CDR3 amino acids: CASSVTGTSMDTQYF. CDR3 in DNA: TGTGCCAGCAGCGTAACCGGGACCTCCATGGATACGCAGTATTTT.

This clonotype has a handful of counts. The chain recombines TRBV29-1 with TRBJ1-1; D ambiguous. There are 13 residues in the CDR3. Deletions cut 3 bases from V and 1 base from J, with 9 bases between. Germline V lookup: CDR1 SQVTM, CDR2 ANQGSEA. The DNA for the CDR3 is TGCAGCGTTGAGTGGCAGAAGAACACTGAAGCTTTCTTT. This translates into CSVEWQKNTEAFF.

This clonotype showed up many times. V usage is TRBV10-3 and J usage is TRBJ2-1, with a tentative D call TRBD1 (5 bases). This CDR3 spans 15 amino acids. The V gene lost 7 bases and the J gene lost 4 bases, with 17 bases spanning the gap. Germline CDR1 is ENHRY and CDR2 is SYGVKD. DNA for the CDR3: TGTGCCATCAAAAAGGAGTGGGGCCCTTACAATGAGCAGTTCTTC. Protein sequence: CAIKKEWGPYNEQFF.

This clonotype was seen many times. CDR3 coding DNA: TGTGCCAGCAGCTCCCTAGGGGCTAGCGGCCAAACCCCCTACGAGCAGTACTTC. Amino acid sequence: CASSSLGASGQTPYEQYF. The chain couples TRBV21-1 to TRBJ2-7; the table's TRBD2 call for D was not verified on the DNA. TRBV21-1 represents a pseudogene. This CDR3 is 18 amino acids long.

This clonotype occurred many times. CDR3 in DNA: TGTGCCAGCAGCTTAGGAGTTAGCACAGATACGCAGTATTTT. This sequence encodes CASSLGVSTDTQYF. V and J are TRBV7-6 and TRBJ2-3, with D unresolved. Deletions cut 1 base from V and 0 bases from J, with 5 bases between. The CDR3 loop spans 14 amino acids. Germline V gives CDR1 SGHVS, CDR2 FNYEAQ.

This clonotype was seen repeatedly, ten times or more. The chain is built from TRBV11-2 and TRBJ2-2; D is perhaps TRBD1 (6 bases). Germline CDR1 and CDR2: SGHAT and FQNNGV. The CDR3 has 16 residues. Trimming took off 4 bases at V and 4 bases at J, with 16 bases between the two ends. CDR3 sequence reads: CASSSPPTGSTGELFF. The CDR3 region has the DNA TGTGCCAGCAGCTCACCACCCACAGGGAGCACCGGGGAGCTGTTTTTT.

The rearrangement joins TRBV30 to TRBJ1-1; D remains unclear. The ends were cut back, 0 bases at V and 1 base at J, with 6 bases in the middle. This CDR3 has 13 residues. Germline V gives CDR1 GTSNPN, CDR2 SVGIG (reference sequence). The CDR3 nucleotides read TGTGCCTGGAGTGTGCATACGAACACTGAAGCTTTCTTT. This translates into CAWSVHTNTEAFF.

The chain carries TRBV10-3 and TRBJ2-1; 7 bases fit TRBD2. CDR3 length equals 13 residues. Looked up from germline, CDR1 is ENHRY and CDR2 is SYGVKD. Trimming at V came to 7 bases and at J to 7 bases, leaving 7 bases not matched to a gene. CDR3 region: CAITPGLLNEQFF. In DNA form, the CDR3 reads TGTGCCATCACCCCGGGACTACTTAATGAGCAGTTCTTC.

This clonotype has just a few counts. V is TRBV12-3 or TRBV12-4 and J is TRBJ2-6; 7 positions match TRBD1. The CDR3 has 18 amino acids. J lost 0 bases, V lost 5 bases, and 10 bases had no gene match. CDR3 region: CASSGDSQTYSGANVLTF. The CDR3 bases are TGTGCCAGCAGTGGGGACAGCCAAACATACTCTGGGGCCAACGTCCTGACTTTC.

This chain uses TRBV10-3 with TRBJ1-1, with D possibly being TRBD1 (5 bases). V was clipped by 5 bases and J by 3 bases, with 16 bases between them. CDR1 is ENHRY, CDR2 SYGVKD, per germline. CDR3 length equals 15 residues. The CDR3 loop reads CAISINRRWDTEAFF. The CDR3 nucleotides read TGTGCCATCAGTATTAACAGGAGATGGGACACTGAAGCTTTCTTT.

This chain connects TRBV29-1 to TRBJ2-2; no clear D. V was cut by 3 bases and J by 1 base, with 6 bases left in between. CDR1 SQVTM and CDR2 ANQGSEA come from the germline V gene. This CDR3 region has 13 residues. CDR3 in DNA: TGCAGCGTTGACACCGTGAACACCGGGGAGCTGTTTTTT. Amino acid sequence: CSVDTVNTGELFF.

The CDR3 reads CASTPDAGRRTAFF. CDR3 DNA: TGCGCCAGCACCCCAGACGCAGGGAGGCGTACAGCTTTCTTT. J is TRBJ1-1 and V is TRBV5-1; possibly TRBD1 for D (5 bases). CDR1 SGHRS and CDR2 YFSETQ come from the germline V gene. V lost 6 bases, J lost 10 bases, and 22 bases lay in between. The CDR3 has 14 residues.

The sample holds many counts of this clonotype. The chain links TRBV7-2 to TRBJ1-2, with a possible D match to TRBD1 (5 bases). The V and J ends lost 5 bases and 7 bases respectively, with 17 bases between them. The CDR3 is 14 amino acids. CDR1 SGHTA and CDR2 FQGNSA come from the germline V gene. The DNA for the CDR3 is TGTGCCAGCAGCCCAAACCGGGGGTCTGCTGGCTACACCTTC. Amino acids: CASSPNRGSAGYTF.

Worth noting for this clonotype: Sequence at one end of the junction differs from germline and may be a read error. The chain joins TRBV18 to TRBJ1-6; D possibly corresponds to TRBD1 (5 bases). The CDR3 spans 15 residues. Germline V lookup: CDR1 KGHSH, CDR2 LQKENI. CDR3 coding DNA: TGTGCCAGCTCACCAGGGACCGGCCATAATTCACCCCCCCACTTT. Translation: CASSPGTGHNSPPHF. The full variable domain, completed using reference TRBV18 and TRBJ1-6, is NAGVMQNPRHLVRRRGQEARLRCSPMKGHSHVYWYRQLPEEGLKFMVYLQKENIIDESGMPKERFSAEFPKEGPSILRIQQVVRGDSAAYFCASSPGTGHNSPPHFGNGTRLTVT.

This clonotype was recorded many times. The rearrangement uses TRBV12-3 or TRBV12-4 and TRBJ1-2, with D possibly TRBD1 on 5 matching bases. V lost 6 bases to trimming and J lost 1 base, with 12 bases between them. There are 14 residues in the CDR3. The CDR3 loop reads CASSPRGVNYGYTF. The CDR3 DNA is TGTGCCAGCAGCCCTCGGGGGGTTAACTATGGCTACACCTTC.

In its sample, this clonotype ranks as medium-sized. The chain employs TRBV29-1 and TRBJ1-2; possibly TRBD1 for D (5 bases). Germline V gives CDR1 SQVTM, CDR2 ANQGSEA. The CDR3 length is 13 residues. Trimming removed 6 bases at V and 4 bases at J, with 15 bases between. As DNA, the CDR3 is TGCAGCGTGATCAACCGGGACTTCTATGGCTACACCTTC. This encodes CSVINRDFYGYTF.

This clonotype has a count of ten or more. CDR3 sequence: CSATVEGTNYGYTF. CDR3 bases: TGCAGTGCCACGGTGGAGGGAACCAACTATGGCTACACCTTC. The chain couples TRBV20-1 to TRBJ1-2; D not resolved. From germline, CDR1 is DFQATT and CDR2 SNEGSKA (reference sequence). Trimming removed 6 bases at V and 2 bases at J, with 16 bases between. The CDR3 has 14 residues.

This clonotype was detected only a few times. The genes are TRBV6-5 and TRBJ2-3; tentative D call: TRBD2 (5 bases). Trimming removed 2 bases at V and 1 base at J, with 7 bases between. Germline V CDR1 and CDR2: MNHEY, SVGAGI. The CDR3 is made up of 14 amino acids. The CDR3 region is CASSYGGRTDTQYF. CDR3 coding DNA: TGTGCCAGCAGTTACGGCGGGCGCACAGATACGCAGTATTTT.